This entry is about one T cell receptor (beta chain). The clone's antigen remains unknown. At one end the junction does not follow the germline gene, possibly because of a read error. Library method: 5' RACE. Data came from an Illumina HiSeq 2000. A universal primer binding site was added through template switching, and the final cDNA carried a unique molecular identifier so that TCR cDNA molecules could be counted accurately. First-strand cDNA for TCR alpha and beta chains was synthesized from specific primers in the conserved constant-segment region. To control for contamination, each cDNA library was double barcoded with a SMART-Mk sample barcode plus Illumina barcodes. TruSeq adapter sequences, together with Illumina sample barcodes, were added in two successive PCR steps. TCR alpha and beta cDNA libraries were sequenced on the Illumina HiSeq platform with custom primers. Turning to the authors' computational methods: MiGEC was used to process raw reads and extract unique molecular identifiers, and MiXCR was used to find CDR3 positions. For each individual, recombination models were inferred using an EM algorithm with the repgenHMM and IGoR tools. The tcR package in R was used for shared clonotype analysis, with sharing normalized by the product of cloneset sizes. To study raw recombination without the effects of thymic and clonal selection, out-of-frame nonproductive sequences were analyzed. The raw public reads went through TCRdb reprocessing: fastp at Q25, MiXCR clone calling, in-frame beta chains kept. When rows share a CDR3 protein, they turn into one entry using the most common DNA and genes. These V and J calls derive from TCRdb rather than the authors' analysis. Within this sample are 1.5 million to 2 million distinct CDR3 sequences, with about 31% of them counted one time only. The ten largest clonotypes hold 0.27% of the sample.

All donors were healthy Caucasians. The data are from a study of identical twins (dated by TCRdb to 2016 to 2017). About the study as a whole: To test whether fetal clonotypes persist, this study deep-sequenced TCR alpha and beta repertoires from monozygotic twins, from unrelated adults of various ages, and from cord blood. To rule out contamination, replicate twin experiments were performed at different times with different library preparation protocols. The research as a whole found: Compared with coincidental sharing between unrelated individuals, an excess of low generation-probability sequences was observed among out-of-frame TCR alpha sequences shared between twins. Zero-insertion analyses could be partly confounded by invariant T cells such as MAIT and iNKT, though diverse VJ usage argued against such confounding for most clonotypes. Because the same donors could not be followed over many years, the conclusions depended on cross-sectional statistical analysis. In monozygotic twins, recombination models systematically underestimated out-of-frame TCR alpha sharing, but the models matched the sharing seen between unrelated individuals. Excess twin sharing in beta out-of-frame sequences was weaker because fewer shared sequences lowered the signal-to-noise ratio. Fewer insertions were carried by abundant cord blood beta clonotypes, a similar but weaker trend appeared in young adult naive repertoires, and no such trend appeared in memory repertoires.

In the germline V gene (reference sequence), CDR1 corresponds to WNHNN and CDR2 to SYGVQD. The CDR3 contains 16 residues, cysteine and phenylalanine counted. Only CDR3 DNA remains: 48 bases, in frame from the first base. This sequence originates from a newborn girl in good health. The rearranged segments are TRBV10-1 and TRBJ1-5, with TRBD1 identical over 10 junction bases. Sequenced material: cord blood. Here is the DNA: TGCGCCTGCAGTGAAGGACAGGGGGGGGGCAATCAGCCCCAGCATTTT. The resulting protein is CACSEGQGGGNQPQHF.